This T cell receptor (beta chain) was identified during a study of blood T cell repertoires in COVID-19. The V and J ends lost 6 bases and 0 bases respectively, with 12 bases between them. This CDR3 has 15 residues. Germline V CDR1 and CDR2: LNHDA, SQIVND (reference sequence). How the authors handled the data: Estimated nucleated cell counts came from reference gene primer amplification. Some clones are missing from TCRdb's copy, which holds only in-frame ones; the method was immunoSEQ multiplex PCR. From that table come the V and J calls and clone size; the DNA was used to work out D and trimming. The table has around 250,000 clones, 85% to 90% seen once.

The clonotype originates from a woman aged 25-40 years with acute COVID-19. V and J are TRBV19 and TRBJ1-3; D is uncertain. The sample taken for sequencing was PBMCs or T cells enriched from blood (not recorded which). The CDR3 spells CASRDWSYSGNTIYF. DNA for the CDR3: TGTGCCAGTAGGGACTGGAGTTACTCTGGAAACACCATATATTTT.